Listed below are T cell receptor beta chains from one sample, sequenced in a study of blood T cells in healthy people across ages. TCRdb independently ran MiXCR on the 5' RACE reads; one entry per CDR3 protein. The sample lists roughly 800,000 distinct CDR3 sequences; roughly 64% were seen once. The sequenced material came from blood. The receptors were gathered from a man aged 25 to 40 in good health. CDR3s include the opening cysteine and the closing phenylalanine or tryptophan. A D gene is named only where the DNA matches it firmly. A row's size may be missing; if present it is once, few, many or a size class.

j_call: TRBJ1-2
d_call: TRBD1
v_call: TRBV6-5
clone_size: .
cdr3_aa: CASSSRTGSFYGYTF
cdr3_nt: TGTGCCAGCAGCTCAAGGACAGGCTCTTTCTATGGCTACACCTTC

j_call: TRBJ1-2
d_call: .
v_call: TRBV3-1
clone_size: .
cdr3_aa: CASSLQSFGYTF
cdr3_nt: TGTGCCAGCAGCCTGCAGTCTTTTGGTTACACCTTC

j_call: TRBJ2-7
d_call: .
v_call: TRBV20-1
clone_size: .
cdr3_aa: CSAHPPPGTTHAYEQYF
cdr3_nt: TGCAGTGCCCATCCTCCTCCCGGGACAACACACGCCTACGAGCAGTACTTC

j_call: TRBJ2-3
d_call: TRBD2
v_call: TRBV30
clone_size: .
cdr3_aa: CAWSKEIRLAGATDTQYF
cdr3_nt: TGTGCCTGGAGCAAGGAAATTAGACTAGCGGGAGCAACAGATACGCAGTATTTT

j_call: TRBJ1-6
d_call: .
v_call: TRBV20-1
clone_size: once
cdr3_aa: CSAKDAANSPLHF
cdr3_nt: TGCAGTGCTAAAGATGCCGCCAACTCACCCCTCCACTTT

j_call: TRBJ2-1
d_call: .
v_call: TRBV6-2/TRBV6-3
clone_size: few
cdr3_aa: CASSYANHEQFF
cdr3_nt: TGTGCCAGCAGTTACGCCAATCATGAGCAGTTCTTC

j_call: TRBJ2-1
d_call: TRBD1
v_call: TRBV5-1
clone_size: .
cdr3_aa: CASSLGDRESDEQFF
cdr3_nt: TGCGCCAGCAGCTTGGGGGACAGGGAATCCGATGAGCAGTTCTTC

j_call: TRBJ2-7
d_call: .
v_call: TRBV4-2
clone_size: .
cdr3_aa: CASSPSLSRVGEQYF
cdr3_nt: TGTGCCAGCAGCCCAAGCCTGTCTCGAGTAGGTGAGCAGTACTTC

j_call: TRBJ1-1
d_call: .
v_call: TRBV29-1
clone_size: .
cdr3_aa: CSVWGRGAEAFF
cdr3_nt: TGCAGCGTCTGGGGCAGGGGAGCGGAAGCTTTCTTT

j_call: TRBJ2-7
d_call: TRBD2
v_call: TRBV29-1
clone_size: .
cdr3_aa: CSVEGLADYEQYF
cdr3_nt: TGCAGCGTTGAGGGACTAGCAGACTACGAGCAGTACTTC

j_call: TRBJ1-2
d_call: .
v_call: TRBV20-1
clone_size: .
cdr3_aa: CSAREQVQGRYGYTF
cdr3_nt: TGCAGTGCTAGAGAGCAGGTACAGGGTCGATATGGCTACACCTTC

j_call: TRBJ2-5
d_call: .
v_call: TRBV20-1
clone_size: .
cdr3_aa: CSAIGQLETQYF
cdr3_nt: TGCAGTGCTATTGGGCAGTTAGAGACCCAGTACTTC

j_call: TRBJ2-7
d_call: .
v_call: TRBV11-2
clone_size: .
cdr3_aa: CASSLFSSSKNEQYF
cdr3_nt: TGTGCCAGCAGCTTATTCAGCTCCAGTAAGAATGAGCAGTACTTC

j_call: TRBJ2-1
d_call: .
v_call: TRBV6-1
clone_size: .
cdr3_aa: CASAKELSYNEQFF
cdr3_nt: TGTGCCAGTGCGAAAGAACTCTCCTACAATGAGCAGTTCTTC

j_call: TRBJ2-7
d_call: .
v_call: TRBV6-1
clone_size: few
cdr3_aa: CASRPVQGGSHEQYF
cdr3_nt: TGTGCCAGCAGGCCGGTGCAGGGAGGTTCCCACGAGCAGTACTTC

j_call: TRBJ1-2
d_call: .
v_call: TRBV12-3/TRBV12-4
clone_size: .
cdr3_aa: CASSLTGYHGYTF
cdr3_nt: TGTGCCAGCAGTCTCACTGGGTACCATGGCTACACCTTC